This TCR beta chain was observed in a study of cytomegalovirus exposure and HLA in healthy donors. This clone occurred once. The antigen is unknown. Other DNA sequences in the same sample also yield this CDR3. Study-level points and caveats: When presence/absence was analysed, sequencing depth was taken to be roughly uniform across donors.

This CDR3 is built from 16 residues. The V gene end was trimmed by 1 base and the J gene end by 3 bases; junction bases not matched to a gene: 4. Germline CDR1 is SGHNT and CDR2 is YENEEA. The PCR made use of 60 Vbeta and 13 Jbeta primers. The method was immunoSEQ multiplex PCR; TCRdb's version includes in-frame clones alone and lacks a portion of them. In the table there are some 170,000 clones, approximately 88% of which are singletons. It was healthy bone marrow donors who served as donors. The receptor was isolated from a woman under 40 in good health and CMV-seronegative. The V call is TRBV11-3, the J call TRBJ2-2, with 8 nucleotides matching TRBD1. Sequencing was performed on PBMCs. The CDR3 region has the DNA TGTGCCAGCAGCTTAGCGGCAGGGGGCCACACCGGGGAGCTGTTTTTT. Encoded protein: CASSLAAGGHTGELFF.